The sequence of this TCR beta chain was determined in a study of blood T cells in healthy people across ages. Study-wide results and limits: Both naive CD4+ cell counts and diversity were greater in long-lived donors than in aged donors.

Primed by a sample-barcoded 5' primer and a J-beta primer mix, a second PCR proceeded for about 6 to 11 cycles. MiXCR, run by TCRdb on the 5' RACE reads, gives a single entry per CDR3 protein. The top ten clones hold more than 7.5% of a sample with some 760,000 distinct CDR3 sequences, approximately 25% of them seen once. A remark on this clonotype: The antigen is undetermined. At one boundary the junction diverges from the germline segment, which might be a read error.

Looked up from germline, CDR1 is SQVTM and CDR2 is ANQGSEA. This CDR3 spans 11 amino acids. The same data also went into a second study, on T cells of mothers and their children. That work states: Pairs that are related and pairs that are unrelated have TCR recombination output shaped similarly by thymic selection.

The origin of this receptor is a boy aged 10-17 years in good health. Sequenced: blood. The genes are TRBV29-1 and TRBJ2-5; the D gene is possibly TRBD1 (6 bases). CDR3 sequence reads: CSVVGQGTQYF. The CDR3, as DNA: TGCAGCGTTGTGGGACAAGGGACCCAGTACTTC.